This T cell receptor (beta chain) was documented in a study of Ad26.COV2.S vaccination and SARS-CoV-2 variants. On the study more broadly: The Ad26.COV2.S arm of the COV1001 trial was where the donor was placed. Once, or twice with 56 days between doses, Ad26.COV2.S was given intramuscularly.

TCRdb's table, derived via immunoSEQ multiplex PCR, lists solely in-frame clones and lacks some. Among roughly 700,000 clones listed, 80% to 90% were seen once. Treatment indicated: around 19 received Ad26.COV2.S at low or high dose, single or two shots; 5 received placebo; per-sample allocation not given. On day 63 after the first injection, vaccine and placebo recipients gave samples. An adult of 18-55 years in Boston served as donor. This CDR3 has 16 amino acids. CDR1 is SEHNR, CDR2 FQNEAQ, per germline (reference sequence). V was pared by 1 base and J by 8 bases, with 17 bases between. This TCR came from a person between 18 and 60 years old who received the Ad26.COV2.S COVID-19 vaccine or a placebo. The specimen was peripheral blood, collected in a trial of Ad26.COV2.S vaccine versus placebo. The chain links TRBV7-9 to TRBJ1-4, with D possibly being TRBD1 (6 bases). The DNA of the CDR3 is TGTGCCAGCAGCTTAGGAGTGTCAGGGGCGGGGGAAAAACTGTTTTTT. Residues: CASSLGVSGAGEKLFF.